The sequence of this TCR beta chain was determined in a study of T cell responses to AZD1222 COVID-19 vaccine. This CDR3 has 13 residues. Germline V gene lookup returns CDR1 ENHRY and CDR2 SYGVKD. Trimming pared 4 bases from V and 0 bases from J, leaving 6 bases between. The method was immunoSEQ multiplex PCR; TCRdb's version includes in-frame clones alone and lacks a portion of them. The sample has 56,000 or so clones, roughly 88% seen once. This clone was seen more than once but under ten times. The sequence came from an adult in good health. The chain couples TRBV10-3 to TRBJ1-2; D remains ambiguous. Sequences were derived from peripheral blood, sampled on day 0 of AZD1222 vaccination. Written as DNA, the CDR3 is TGTGCCATCAGTGTAGAGGCTAACTATGGCTACACCTTC. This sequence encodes CAISVEANYGYTF.